These T cell receptor beta chains were read from a single sample in a study of blood T cell repertoires in COVID-19. Libraries were prepared by immunoSEQ multiplex PCR; TCRdb keeps only in-frame clonotypes and omits some of them. Here the sample spans about 100,000 clones, approximately 80% being singletons. The sequenced sample consisted of peripheral blood. These receptors originate from a man between 65 and 85 years old with active or convalescent COVID-19. Each CDR3 is given with its conserved first and last residue. D genes are given only for firm matches. Clone size, where shown, is once, few, many, or a class for clones that have expanded.

- | TRBD1 | TRBJ2-7 | TRBV19 | TGTGCCAGTAGTATGGGCCAGGGGGCGCACGAGCAGTACTTC | CASSMGQGAHEQYF
- | - | TRBJ1-1 | TRBV28 | TGTGCCAGCAGTTTAGGGGGGGGTCGGTTGAACACTGAAGCTTTCTTT | CASSLGGGRLNTEAFF
- | TRBD2 | TRBJ2-3 | TRBV28 | TGTGCCAGCCCCCCCCAGGCTAGCGGGGGCACAGATACGCAGTATTTT | CASPPQASGGTDTQYF
- | - | TRBJ1-1 | TRBV12-3/TRBV12-4 | TGTGCCAGCAGTTTGGGTACGGGAGCTGAAGCTTTCTTT | CASSLGTGAEAFF
once | - | TRBJ1-5 | TRBV5-5 | TGTGCCAGCAGCTTGACTATCAATCAGCCCCAGCATTTT | CASSLTINQPQHF
- | - | TRBJ2-1 | TRBV18 | TGTGCCAGCTCACCACGGGCCGGGGAGGCGTCCTACAATGAGCAGTTCTTC | CASSPRAGEASYNEQFF
- | - | TRBJ2-5 | TRBV6-5 | TGTGCCAGCAGTTACGGGGACTTAGAGACCCAGTACTTC | CASSYGDLETQYF
- | - | TRBJ2-7 | TRBV20-1 | TGCAGTGCTAGTAGCGGAGGTCTCTACGAGCAGTACTTC | CSASSGGLYEQYF
- | TRBD1 | TRBJ2-2 | TRBV4-3 | TGCGCCAGCAGCCCAGACAGGGGTTGGACCGGGGAGCTGTTTTTT | CASSPDRGWTGELFF
many | TRBD2 | TRBJ2-1 | TRBV5-1 | TGCGCCAGCAGCCCTGCGTCTAGCGGGAGGGTCAACCTTGTCAATGAGCAGTTCTTC | CASSPASSGRVNLVNEQFF
once | - | TRBJ1-2 | TRBV5-1 | TGCGCCAGCAGCTTGGGGGGCGACGGCTACACCTTC | CASSLGGDGYTF
- | - | TRBJ2-7 | TRBV5-1 | TGCGCCAGCAGTTGGGGACAAACCTACGAGCAGTACTTC | CASSWGQTYEQYF
- | - | TRBJ1-6 | TRBV4-2 | TGTGCCAGCAGCCAAGATCTCCATTCACCCCTCCACTTT | CASSQDLHSPLHF
- | - | TRBJ1-6 | TRBV18 | TGTGCCAGCTCCCGGGGGGAGACTTCACCCCTCCACTTT | CASSRGETSPLHF
few | - | TRBJ1-2 | TRBV7-9 | TGTGCCAGCAGCGAAGACAGTAACTATGGCTACACCTTC | CASSEDSNYGYTF
- | TRBD1 | TRBJ1-4 | TRBV30 | TGTGCCTGGAGTCGGCTAGACAGGGCAATTAATGAAAAACTGTTTTTT | CAWSRLDRAINEKLFF
few | TRBD2 | TRBJ2-7 | TRBV5-6 | TGTGCCAGCAGCTTGGTCCGGGGGGGAGAGCAGTACTTC | CASSLVRGGEQYF
- | - | TRBJ2-6 | TRBV30 | TGTGCGACCCCCCGGAGTCAGACGTCCTCTGGGGCCAACGTCCTGACTTTC | CATPRSQTSSGANVLTF
- | TRBD2 | TRBJ2-1 | TRBV27 | TGTGCCAGCAGTTTAACTAGCGGGAGGGCTATCTTTCAGCAGTTCTTC | CASSLTSGRAIFQQFF
once | - | TRBJ2-3 | TRBV27 | TGTGCCAGCAGCTTCCGCCAAACCGGGACTGCCACAGATACGCAGTATTTT | CASSFRQTGTATDTQYF
once | - | TRBJ2-7 | TRBV2 | TGTGCCAGCAGTGGAACCCAGGGTTACGAGCAGTACTTC | CASSGTQGYEQYF
- | TRBD2 | TRBJ2-3 | TRBV7-2 | TGTGCCAGCAGCAGGACTAGCGGGAGCGCAGATACGCAGTATTTT | CASSRTSGSADTQYF
- | TRBD1 | TRBJ1-5 | TRBV6-6 | TGTGCCAGCAGTTTCGACAGGGGAATACAGCCCCAGCATTTT | CASSFDRGIQPQHF
- | TRBD1 | TRBJ2-5 | TRBV9 | TGTGCCAGCAGCGTAGTCACAGGGGCCGGAGAGACCCAGTACTTC | CASSVVTGAGETQYF
few | - | TRBJ2-3 | TRBV11-3 | TGTGCCAGCAGCTCAAATACGGGGCTAGCGACTAGCACAGATACGCAGTATTTT | CASSSNTGLATSTDTQYF
- | - | TRBJ1-4 | TRBV11-2 | TGTGCCAGCAGTAGGGGCGCTAATGAAAAACTGTTTTTT | CASSRGANEKLFF
- | TRBD1 | TRBJ1-2 | TRBV20-1 | TGCAGTGCTAGTGGACAGGCGGGCTACACCTTC | CSASGQAGYTF
- | - | TRBJ2-3 | TRBV9 | TGTGCCAGCAGCGTAGGGACAGCCCACATGGATACGCAGTATTTT | CASSVGTAHMDTQYF
once | TRBD1 | TRBJ1-5 | TRBV6-1 | TGTGCCAGCAGTGGCAGACAGGGGGGGCATTTT | CASSGRQGGHF